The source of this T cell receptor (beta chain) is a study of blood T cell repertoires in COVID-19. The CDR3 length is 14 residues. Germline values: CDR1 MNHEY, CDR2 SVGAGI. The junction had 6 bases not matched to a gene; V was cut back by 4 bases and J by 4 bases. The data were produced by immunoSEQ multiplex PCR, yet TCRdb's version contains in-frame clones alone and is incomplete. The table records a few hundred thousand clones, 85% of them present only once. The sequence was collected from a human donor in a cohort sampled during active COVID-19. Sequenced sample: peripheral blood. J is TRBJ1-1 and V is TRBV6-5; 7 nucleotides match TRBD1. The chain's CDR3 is CASSSRGLVTEAFF. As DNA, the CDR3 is TGTGCCAGCAGTTCCAGGGGGTTGGTCACTGAAGCTTTCTTT.